The next 23 T cell receptor beta chains were all read from a single sample in a study of T cell repertoires in cytomegalovirus infection. TCRdb re-called the reads with MiXCR, one entry per CDR3 protein. Of approximately 180,000 distinct CDR3 sequences listed, roughly a fifth are singletons. The sequencing input was PBMCs. The receptors stem from a human donor in good health (CMV status not recorded). Some clones in this sample may be carry-over from other donors' samples.

This clonotype was found a few times. The rearrangement links TRBV7-6 to TRBJ2-3; D might be TRBD2 (6 bases). The length of the CDR3 is 14 residues. Germline CDR1 is SGHVS and CDR2 is FNYEAQ. V was shortened by 4 bases and J by 5 bases, with 13 bases between the two germline ends. Written as DNA, the CDR3 is TGTGCCAGCAGCTACCAGACTAGTGGAGATACGCAGTATTTT. This codes for CASSYQTSGDTQYF.

This clonotype was recorded a few times. The chain is built from TRBV29-1 and TRBJ2-5; D may be TRBD1 (6 bases). The CDR3 totals 12 residues. Between the trimmed V and J ends, which lost 2 bases and 8 bases, there was a span of 12 bases. Germline CDR1 reads SQVTM; CDR2 reads ANQGSEA. The CDR3 here is CSVELSGDTQYF. DNA of the CDR3: TGCAGCGTTGAATTGTCAGGGGACACCCAGTACTTC.

This chain connects TRBV28 to TRBJ1-2; D uncertain. Germline V CDR1 and CDR2: MDHEN, SYDVKM. The CDR3 loop spans 15 amino acids. Trimming cost V 7 bases and J 0 bases, with 15 bases left between them. CDR3: CASIERCSSNYGYTF. The CDR3, as DNA: TGTGCCAGCATCGAAAGGTGCAGTTCTAACTATGGCTACACCTTC.

This clonotype was observed at least ten times. The genes are TRBV4-1 and TRBJ2-3; 10 nucleotides match TRBD2. J was trimmed by 1 base and V by 1 base; bases with no gene match: 5. The CDR3 has 17 amino acids. Germline V gene lookup returns CDR1 MGHRA and CDR2 YSYEKL. The CDR3 DNA sequence: TGCGCCAGCAGCCAAGCTAATCTAGCGGGGGGCACAGATACGCAGTATTTT. As protein: CASSQANLAGGTDTQYF.

There are a few counts of this clonotype. The chain joins TRBV19 to TRBJ2-1, with D perhaps matching TRBD2 (6 bases). CDR1 is LNHDA, CDR2 SQIVND, per germline (reference sequence). CDR3 length: 16 amino acids. V was trimmed by 5 bases and J by 8 bases, leaving 22 bases between them. This CDR3 reads CASSVPPAGPRDEQFF. CDR3 DNA: TGTGCCAGTAGTGTCCCTCCGGCGGGGCCGAGGGATGAGCAGTTCTTC.

This clonotype was detected a few times. The chain employs TRBV6-4 and TRBJ1-5, with D perhaps matching TRBD1 (5 bases). Per germline, CDR1 MRHNA and CDR2 SNTAGT. V gave up 4 bases and J gave up 1 base, with 11 bases separating them. The CDR3 runs to 15 residues. CDR3 in amino acids: CASSVWGGSNQPQHF. The DNA of the CDR3 is TGTGCCAGCAGTGTTTGGGGGGGGAGCAATCAGCCCCAGCATTTT.

The genes are TRBV6-2 or TRBV6-3 and TRBJ2-1; D is unclear. The germline CDR1 and CDR2 sequences are MNHEY and SVGEGT. The CDR3 extends over 13 amino acids. Trimming took 5 bases from V and 6 from J, leaving 11 bases between them. CDR3 coding DNA: TGTGCCAGCAGTCAGCCCCCGGCCAATGAGCAGTTCTTC. Its protein product is CASSQPPANEQFF.

Many counts were recorded for this clonotype. V gene TRBV7-2 combines with J gene TRBJ1-5; no reliable D call. This CDR3 region has 14 residues. V was shortened by 5 bases and J by 2 bases, with 10 bases between the two germline ends. Germline CDR1 reads SGHTA; CDR2 reads FQGNSA. The CDR3 sequence: CASSLRGGNQPQHF. The DNA for the CDR3 is TGTGCCAGCAGCCTGCGCGGGGGCAATCAGCCCCAGCATTTT.

The table lists this clonotype with many counts. This chain joins TRBV12-3 or TRBV12-4 and TRBJ1-1; 7 bases are shared with TRBD1. This CDR3 has 14 amino acids. V lost 5 bases, J lost 6 bases, and 9 bases stayed unmatched. The CDR3 protein is CASSRGQYLSEAFF. The CDR3 nucleotides read TGTGCCAGCAGTCGGGGACAGTACTTATCTGAAGCTTTCTTT.

As DNA, the CDR3 is TGTGCCAGCAGTCGCTCTGGACAGGGGGCTCGCTACACCTTC. Translated, it gives CASSRSGQGARYTF. The V gene is TRBV12-3 or TRBV12-4, the J gene TRBJ1-2; 11 bases are a match to TRBD1. The CDR3 loop spans 14 amino acids. With 5 bases clipped from V and 9 bases from J, the junction kept 8 bases outside the gene matches.

V is TRBV20-1 and J is TRBJ2-5; TRBD2 matches at 12 bases. The V gene end was trimmed by 5 bases and the J gene end by 2 bases; junction bases not matched to a gene: 9. The CDR3 totals 16 residues. CDR1 DFQATT and CDR2 SNEGSKA come from the germline V gene (reference sequence). CDR3 sequence (DNA): TGCAGTGCTGGGTCTCCGCTAGCGGGAGGGCAAGAGACCCAGTACTTC. As protein: CSAGSPLAGGQETQYF.

This clonotype was detected a few times. The V call is TRBV19, the J call TRBJ1-1; D remains unclear. The CDR3 extends over 14 amino acids. Germline V CDR1 and CDR2: LNHDA, SQIVND (reference sequence). V gave up 1 base and J gave up 6 bases, with 12 bases separating them. The CDR3 region is CASSIGVEVAEAFF. The CDR3 region has the DNA TGTGCCAGTAGTATAGGCGTGGAAGTCGCTGAAGCTTTCTTT.

This clonotype has only one observation. V is TRBV5-4 and J is TRBJ2-5; weak D call: TRBD1 (6 bases). Germline CDR1 is SGHNT and CDR2 is YYREEE (reference sequence). The CDR3 length is 13 residues. Trimming left V 3 bases short and J 4 bases short, with 10 bases between. For the CDR3, the DNA is TGTGCCAGCAGCTGGGGCAGGGGAGAGACCCAGTACTTC. Translating it yields CASSWGRGETQYF.

The chain joins TRBV2 to TRBJ2-1; D gene ambiguous. Trimming cost V 3 bases and J 6 bases, with 21 bases left between them. This CDR3 is 17 amino acids long. From germline, CDR1 is SNHLY and CDR2 FYNNEI. DNA of the CDR3: TGTGCCAGCAGTGACCCTTTACTCCCGGCGGCCGGCAATGAGCAGTTCTTC. Translated: CASSDPLLPAAGNEQFF. The variable domain in full, with the rest retrieved from reference TRBV2 and TRBJ2-1, is EPEVTQTPSHQVTQMGQEVILRCVPISNHLYFYWYRQILGQKVEFLVSFYNNEISEKSEIFDDQFSVERPDGSNFTLKIRSTKLEDSAMYFCASSDPLLPAAGNEQFFGPGTRLTVL.

Only a few counts were recorded for this clonotype. The genes are TRBV28 and TRBJ2-3; TRBD1 might be the D (5 bases). Germline CDR1 MDHEN, CDR2 SYDVKM. V dropped 3 bases and J dropped 2 bases, with 15 bases sitting between them. The CDR3 sequence is 16 residues long. The CDR3, as DNA: TGTGCCAGCAGTTTTGCCCGTGGGGCCCTCACAGATACGCAGTATTTT. Residues: CASSFARGALTDTQYF.

Only a few counts were recorded for this clonotype. The rearrangement links TRBV7-9 to TRBJ2-1, with D uncertain. Between the trimmed V and J ends, which lost 2 bases and 4 bases, there was a span of 9 bases. Germline loops: CDR1 SEHNR, CDR2 FQNEAQ (reference sequence). CDR3 length: 14 amino acids. This CDR3 is CASSLSAPYNEQFF. CDR3 sequence (DNA): TGTGCCAGCAGCTTATCCGCCCCTTACAATGAGCAGTTCTTC.

Here the CDR3 reads CSAPGTGLYEQYF. DNA for the CDR3: TGCAGTGCGCCCGGGACAGGGCTCTACGAGCAGTACTTC. The chain carries TRBV20-1 and TRBJ2-7; 9 bases are a match to TRBD1. The length of the CDR3 is 13 residues. Germline CDR1 is DFQATT and CDR2 is SNEGSKA (reference sequence). V was pared by 6 bases and J by 3 bases, with 6 bases of the junction left unmatched.

This clonotype was observed many times. The chain recombines TRBV28 with TRBJ2-4; tentative D call: TRBD1 (7 bases). The germline V gene encodes CDR1 MDHEN and CDR2 SYDVKM. Trimming took off 5 bases at V and 0 bases at J, with 14 bases between the two ends. This CDR3 spans 16 amino acids. The CDR3 sequence: CASSQNRGLAKNIQYF. CDR3 bases: TGTGCCAGCAGTCAGAACAGGGGACTAGCCAAAAACATTCAGTACTTC.

The rearrangement uses TRBV19 and TRBJ1-5; 12 nucleotides match TRBD1. The CDR3 covers 17 residues. Germline CDR1 is LNHDA and CDR2 is SQIVND (reference sequence). J lost 5 bases, V lost 7 bases, and 12 bases had no gene match. The CDR3: CASNLSPGTGGYQPQHF. The CDR3 coding sequence is TGTGCCAGTAACCTATCCCCCGGGACAGGGGGCTATCAGCCCCAGCATTTT.

The V and J genes are TRBV5-1 and TRBJ2-3, with D tentatively TRBD1 (6 bases). Between the trimmed V and J ends, which lost 1 base and 6 bases, there was a span of 12 bases. The CDR3 is made up of 14 amino acids. Germline values: CDR1 SGHRS, CDR2 YFSETQ. In DNA form, the CDR3 reads TGCGCCAGCAGCTTGACTACAGGGTCCGATACGCAGTATTTT. As protein: CASSLTTGSDTQYF.

Ten or more counts support this clonotype. The chain carries TRBV12-3 or TRBV12-4 and TRBJ2-1; D is unclear. Trimming removed 3 bases from V and 1 base from J, with 7 bases in between. This CDR3 is built from 14 residues. The CDR3 sequence: CASSFRPSYNEQFF. CDR3 nucleotide sequence: TGTGCCAGCAGTTTTCGGCCTTCCTACAATGAGCAGTTCTTC.

Points on this clonotype: At one end, the junction sequence differs from germline, possibly due to a read error. J is TRBJ2-1 and V is TRBV7-2, with 11 positions matching TRBD1. This CDR3 is built from 14 residues. Germline V gives CDR1 SGHTA, CDR2 FQGNSA. CDR3 DNA sequence: TGTGCCAGCAGCTTGGACAGGGGGCGGAATGAGCCGTTCTTC. Amino acid sequence: CASSLDRGRNEPFF.

The CDR3 coding sequence is TGTGCCAGCAGTTTTTTCCAGGGGGCGCGTGATCAGCCCCAGCATTTT. Translation: CASSFFQGARDQPQHF. J is TRBJ1-5 and V is TRBV12-3 or TRBV12-4; TRBD1 aligns across 8 bases. Trimming cost V 3 bases and J 5 bases; bases outside gene matches: 9. The CDR3 loop spans 16 amino acids.